This passage covers 13 T cell receptor beta chains from one sample sequenced in a study of cytomegalovirus exposure and HLA in healthy donors. This PCR relied on a set of 60 Vbeta primers and 13 Jbeta primers. The table came from immunoSEQ multiplex PCR; TCRdb's copy has only in-frame clones and leaves some out. The sample has 95,000 to 150,000 clones, around 70% seen once. Sequencing used PBMCs. These receptors originate from a middle-aged woman in good health and CMV-seronegative.

The CDR3 DNA sequence: TGTGCCAGCAGCTTGACAGGGTACACTGAAGCTTTCTTT. It translates to CASSLTGYTEAFF. The V and J genes are TRBV5-6 and TRBJ1-1; maybe TRBD1 (6 bases). V lost 1 base and J 3 bases, leaving 7 bases between the germline ends. Germline assignment: CDR1 SGHDT and CDR2 YYEEEE. The CDR3 has 13 residues.

The V gene is TRBV5-8, the J gene TRBJ1-1, with D perhaps matching TRBD1 (5 bases). Germline CDR1 reads SGHTS; CDR2 reads YDEGEE. The CDR3 length is 15 residues. The V and J ends lost 2 bases and 1 base respectively, with 12 bases between them. The CDR3 nucleotides are TGTGCCAGCAGCTTTATGGGGCAGACGAACACTGAAGCTTTCTTT. It translates to CASSFMGQTNTEAFF.

In its sample, this clone was seen once. This sequence joins TRBV7-9 and TRBJ2-1, with 9 bases aligning to TRBD1. The J segment lost 8 bases and the V segment lost 2 bases, leaving 10 bases of the junction unmatched. The germline V gene has CDR1 SEHNR and CDR2 FQNEAQ (reference sequence). This CDR3 is 16 amino acids long. The CDR3 sequence: CASSLSGDRVLDEQFF. In DNA form, the CDR3 reads TGTGCCAGCAGCTTATCTGGGGACAGGGTTTTAGATGAGCAGTTCTTC.

The chain employs TRBV10-3 and TRBJ2-1; 13 nucleotides align to TRBD2. V shed 3 bases, J shed 7 bases, and the junction held 3 bases outside the gene matches. Per germline, CDR1 ENHRY and CDR2 SYGVKD. CDR3 length: 15 residues. The CDR3 nucleotides are TGTGCCATCAGTGATGGACTAGCGGGAGAGAATGAGCAGTTCTTC. This translates into CAISDGLAGENEQFF.

The chain joins TRBV6-5 to TRBJ2-7, with 7 bases aligning to TRBD2. Per the germline V gene, CDR1 is MNHEY and CDR2 is SVGAGI. The V gene end was trimmed by 6 bases and the J gene end by 4 bases; junction bases not matched to a gene: 9. This CDR3 has 14 amino acids. This chain's CDR3 is CASRHTYGGYEQYF. CDR3 in DNA: TGTGCCAGCAGACATACCTACGGGGGGTACGAGCAGTACTTC.

The J gene is TRBJ2-7, the V gene TRBV6-1; D remains unclear. The length of the CDR3 is 16 residues. The V end was cut by 2 bases, the J end by 1 base, with 15 bases between. Germline-derived CDR1 and CDR2 are MNHNS and SASEGT. The CDR3 nucleotides read TGTGCCAGCAGTGAATATGGGCTCACGAAGTCCTACGAGCAGTACTTC. As protein: CASSEYGLTKSYEQYF.

The chain uses TRBV2 and TRBJ1-1; D is undetermined. The CDR3 contains 16 residues. The V end lost 6 bases, the J end lost 4 bases, and 21 bases lay between the germline ends. The germline CDR1 and CDR2 sequences are SNHLY and FYNNEI. CDR3 region: CASSAAGLGTGTEAFF. As DNA, the CDR3 is TGTGCCAGCAGCGCCGCGGGGTTGGGTACGGGCACTGAAGCTTTCTTT.

The chain is built from TRBV5-5 and TRBJ2-7; tentative D call: TRBD2 (6 bases). This CDR3 has 15 residues. V dropped 1 base and J dropped 0 bases, with 11 bases sitting between them. The V gene's germline CDR1 is SGHKS and CDR2 YYEKEE (reference sequence). CDR3 in amino acids: CASSLQPGASYEQYF. Written as DNA, the CDR3 is TGTGCCAGCAGCTTGCAACCGGGAGCCTCCTACGAGCAGTACTTC.

The chain is built from TRBV5-4 and TRBJ2-7; D is uncertain. This CDR3 contains 12 residues. V was cut by 0 bases and J by 6 bases, with 7 bases left in between. Per germline, CDR1 SGHNT and CDR2 YYREEE (reference sequence). CDR3 nucleotides: TGTGCCAGCAGCTTGGAAGTCGGCGAGCAGTACTTC. Its translation is CASSLEVGEQYF.

The chain links TRBV30 to TRBJ2-1, with TRBD2 matching over 9 bases. Looked up from germline, CDR1 is GTSNPN and CDR2 is SVGIG (reference sequence). This CDR3 has 15 residues. J lost 3 bases, V lost 0 bases, and 3 bases had no gene match. CDR3 sequence reads: CAWSVHSGGYNEQFF. In DNA form, the CDR3 reads TGTGCCTGGAGTGTACATAGCGGGGGCTACAATGAGCAGTTCTTC.

This sequence joins TRBV11-2 and TRBJ1-5; no reliable D call. The CDR3 has 13 residues. Germline CDR1 reads SGHAT; CDR2 reads FQNNGV. V shed 3 bases and J shed 4 bases, with 7 bases lying between them. The CDR3 DNA reads as TGTGCCAGCAGCTTGACAAGGAATCAGCCCCAGCATTTT. Protein: CASSLTRNQPQHF.

The chain employs TRBV4-1 and TRBJ2-5; maybe TRBD2 (5 bases). The germline V and J ends were trimmed by 1 base and 2 bases, with 11 bases remaining between them. This CDR3 spans 15 amino acids. Germline V lookup: CDR1 MGHRA, CDR2 YSYEKL. The CDR3 nucleotides are TGCGCCAGCAGCCAAGTTGCGACTACTCAAGAGACCCAGTACTTC. Its protein product is CASSQVATTQETQYF.

The rearrangement links TRBV2 to TRBJ1-6; D not resolved. Trimming cost V 7 bases and J 0 bases, with 10 bases left between them. This CDR3 spans 15 amino acids. The germline V gene encodes CDR1 SNHLY and CDR2 FYNNEI. The CDR3 DNA follows: TGTGCCAGCAAGTGGCAAAGCTCCTATAATTCACCCCTCCACTTT. As protein: CASKWQSSYNSPLHF.